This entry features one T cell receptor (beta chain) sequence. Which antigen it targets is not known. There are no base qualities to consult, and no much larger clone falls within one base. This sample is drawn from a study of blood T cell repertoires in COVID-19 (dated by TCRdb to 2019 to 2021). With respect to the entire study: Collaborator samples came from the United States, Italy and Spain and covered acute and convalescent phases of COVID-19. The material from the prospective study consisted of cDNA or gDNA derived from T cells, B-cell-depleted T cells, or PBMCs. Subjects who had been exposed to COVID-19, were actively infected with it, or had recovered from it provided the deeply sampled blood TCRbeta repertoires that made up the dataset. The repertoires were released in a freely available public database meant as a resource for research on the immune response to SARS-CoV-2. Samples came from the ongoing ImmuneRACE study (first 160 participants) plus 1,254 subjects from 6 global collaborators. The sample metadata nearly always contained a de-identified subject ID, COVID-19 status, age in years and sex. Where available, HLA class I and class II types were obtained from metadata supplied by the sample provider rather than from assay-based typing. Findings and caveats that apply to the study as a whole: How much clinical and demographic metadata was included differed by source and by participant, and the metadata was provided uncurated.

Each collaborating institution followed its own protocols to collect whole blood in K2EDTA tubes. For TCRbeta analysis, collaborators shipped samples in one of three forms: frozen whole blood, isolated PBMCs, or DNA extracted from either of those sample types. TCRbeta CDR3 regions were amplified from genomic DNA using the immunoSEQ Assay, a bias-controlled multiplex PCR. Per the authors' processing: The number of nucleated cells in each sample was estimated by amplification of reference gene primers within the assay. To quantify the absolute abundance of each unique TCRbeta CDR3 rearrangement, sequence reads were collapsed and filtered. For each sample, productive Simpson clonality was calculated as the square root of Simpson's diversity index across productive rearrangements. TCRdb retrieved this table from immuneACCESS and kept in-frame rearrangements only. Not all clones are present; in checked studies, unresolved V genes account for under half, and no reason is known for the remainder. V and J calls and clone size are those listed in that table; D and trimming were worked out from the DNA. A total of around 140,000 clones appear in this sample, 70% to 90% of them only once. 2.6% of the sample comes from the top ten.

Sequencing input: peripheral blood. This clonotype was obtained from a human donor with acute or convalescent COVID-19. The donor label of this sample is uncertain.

The nucleotide sequence is TGTGCCAGCAGCACCCGGACTAGCGCTATCAATGAGCAGTTCTTC. Translation gives CASSTRTSAINEQFF. The chain employs TRBV7-3 and TRBJ2-1; a stretch of 9 junction bases matches TRBD2. Counted from cysteine to phenylalanine, this CDR3 has 15 amino acids. Only the CDR3 DNA is retained, 45 bases long and in frame from the first base. Based on the germline V gene, the CDR1 and CDR2 sequences are SGHTA and FQGTGA. Unmatched junction bases come to 8, with V trimmed by 5 bases and J by 6 bases.